This entry lists 21 T cell receptor beta chains sequenced from one sample in a study of blood T cells in healthy people across ages. Using a J-beta primer mix together with a sample-barcoded 5' primer, a second PCR was run for about 7 to 12 cycles. TCRdb recomputed calls from the 5' RACE reads with MiXCR, one row per CDR3 protein. This table holds about 2 million distinct CDR3 sequences, roughly 50% found once. The sequenced material came from blood. The receptors derive from a woman aged 40 to 55 in good health.

The chain recombines TRBV13 with TRBJ1-2; possible D gene TRBD1, 5 bases. Germline CDR1 PRHDT, CDR2 FYEKMQ (reference sequence). Trimming cost V 1 base and J 8 bases, with 17 bases left between them. The CDR3 runs 15 residues. For the CDR3, the DNA is TGTGCCAGCAGCTTAGCCGGCGTGGGGGTAGGGGGCTACACCTTC. It is translated as CASSLAGVGVGGYTF. The full variable domain, its missing parts supplied by reference TRBV13 and TRBJ1-2, is AAGVIQSPRHLIKEKRETATLKCYPIPRHDTVYWYQQGPGQDPQFLISFYEKMQSDKGSIPDRFSAQQFSDYHSELNMSSLELGDSALYFCASSLAGVGVGGYTFGSGTRLTVV.

Of note for this clonotype: Germline and junction disagree at one end, which may indicate a read error. The chain joins TRBV15 to TRBJ2-3; D gene ambiguous. Germline V CDR1 and CDR2: LNHNV, YYDKDF (reference sequence). This CDR3 is built from 15 residues. DNA of the CDR3: TGTACCACCAGCAGACCTCCCGGTCCGACAGATACGCAGTATTTT. It is translated as CTTSRPPGPTDTQYF.

This chain uses TRBV6-5 with TRBJ2-5, with 8 nucleotides matching TRBD1. Germline V gene sequence: CDR1 MNHEY, CDR2 SVGAGI. With V trimmed by 7 bases and J by 11 bases, 15 bases remained unmatched. This CDR3 has 14 amino acids. In DNA, the CDR3 is TGTGCCAGCACTCGATCGGACAGGGCGGGTGAGCAGTACTTC. Its translation is CASTRSDRAGEQYF.

This clonotype was picked up a small number of times. The chain carries TRBV28 and TRBJ2-5; D not certain. Germline V CDR1 and CDR2: MDHEN, SYDVKM. The CDR3 runs to 13 residues. V gave up 3 bases and J gave up 5 bases, with 10 bases separating them. In DNA, the CDR3 is TGTGCCAGCAGTTTCGCCTTACCCGAGACCCAGTACTTC. It yields the protein CASSFALPETQYF.

This clonotype was counted between two and nine times. The chain is built from TRBV7-2 and TRBJ2-1; 12 nucleotides line up with TRBD2. Losses at the gene ends were 2 bases for V and 3 bases for J; bases not matched to a gene: 5. The CDR3 runs 17 residues. Germline V gene lookup returns CDR1 SGHTA and CDR2 FQGNSA. The CDR3 region has the DNA TGTGCCAGCAGCTTATCCCCTAGCGGGGGGGGCTACAATGAGCAGTTCTTC. It specifies CASSLSPSGGGYNEQFF.

CDR3 sequence reads: CSVDPRGGGETQYF. CDR3 nucleotides: TGCAGCGTGGACCCTCGAGGGGGCGGAGAGACCCAGTACTTC. V and J are TRBV29-1 and TRBJ2-5; 7 nucleotides agree with TRBD1. Per the germline V gene, CDR1 is SQVTM and CDR2 is ANQGSEA. This CDR3 spans 14 amino acids. After removal of 6 bases from V and 4 bases from J, the junction contained 11 bases not matched to a gene. Full variable domain (remainder filled in from reference TRBV29-1 and TRBJ2-5): SAVISQKPSRDICQRGTSLTIQCQVDSQVTMMFWYRQQPGQSLTLIATANQGSEATYESGFVIDKFPISRPNLTFSTLTVSNMSPEDSSIYLCSVDPRGGGETQYFGPGTRLLVL.

There are a few counts of this clonotype. The chain recombines TRBV4-1 with TRBJ2-1; 11 bases are shared with TRBD2. The V and J ends lost 0 bases and 7 bases, in that order; junction bases with no gene match: 17. The CDR3 has 20 amino acids. The germline V gene has CDR1 MGHRA and CDR2 YSYEKL. CDR3 sequence: CASSQESPYPLAGGPNEQFF. The CDR3 region has the DNA TGCGCCAGCAGCCAAGAGTCGCCTTATCCCTTAGCGGGGGGGCCGAATGAGCAGTTCTTC.

The genes are TRBV12-3 or TRBV12-4 and TRBJ1-6; possible D gene TRBD1, 6 bases. The CDR3 has 12 residues. Trimming removed 7 bases at V and 10 bases at J, with 11 bases between. The chain's CDR3 is CASTLTGSPLHF. CDR3 sequence (DNA): TGTGCCAGCACCCTTACAGGGTCACCCCTCCACTTT.

This clonotype was counted between two and nine times. The chain recombines TRBV7-2 with TRBJ2-5; TRBD2 matches 10 bases. The CDR3 sequence is 16 residues long. Looked up from germline, CDR1 is SGHTA and CDR2 is FQGNSA. With 1 base clipped from V and 6 bases from J, the junction kept 8 bases outside the gene matches. The CDR3 DNA reads as TGTGCCAGCAGCTTAGGGATGGCTAGCGGGGGCCAGACCCAGTACTTC. It encodes CASSLGMASGGQTQYF.

This clonotype has a count of ten or more. The V and J genes are TRBV27 and TRBJ1-2; D is uncertain. Between the trimmed V and J ends, which lost 5 bases and 5 bases, there was a span of 9 bases. The CDR3 runs 12 residues. In germline, CDR1 is MNHEY, CDR2 SMNVEV (reference sequence). CDR3 sequence: CASSPRGYGYTF. The CDR3 DNA reads TGTGCCAGCAGTCCTCGGGGATATGGCTACACCTTC.

The chain couples TRBV15 to TRBJ2-3, with D possibly matching TRBD2 (6 bases). This CDR3 is built from 14 residues. Trimming pared 0 bases from V and 4 bases from J, leaving 8 bases between. CDR1 LNHNV and CDR2 YYDKDF come from the germline V gene (reference sequence). CDR3 DNA sequence: TGTGCCACCAGCAGAGAGGAGGGCTCAGATACGCAGTATTTT. Residues: CATSREEGSDTQYF.

This clonotype was recorded at least ten times. The chain combines TRBV12-3 or TRBV12-4 with TRBJ2-5, with D perhaps matching TRBD1 (5 bases). The CDR3 sequence is 14 residues long. Trimming left V 6 bases short and J 1 base short, with 12 bases between. The DNA for the CDR3 is TGTGCCAGCAGCCCTAGACAGATCCAAGAGACCCAGTACTTC. This translates into CASSPRQIQETQYF.

The V gene is TRBV27, the J gene TRBJ2-7; D might be TRBD1 (6 bases). The CDR3 consists of 15 residues. The V end was cut by 6 bases, the J end by 2 bases, with 17 bases between. Germline values: CDR1 MNHEY, CDR2 SMNVEV (reference sequence). The CDR3: CASREGTLKTYEQYF. CDR3 nucleotide sequence: TGTGCCAGCAGGGAAGGGACATTGAAGACCTACGAGCAGTACTTC.

The gene calls are TRBV27 and TRBJ2-1; D may be TRBD1 or TRBD2 (5 bases each). Germline assignment: CDR1 MNHEY and CDR2 SMNVEV (reference sequence). The CDR3 extends over 15 amino acids. CDR3 in amino acids: CVSTPNRDGAHEQFF. As DNA, the CDR3 is TGTGTCAGTACACCAAACCGGGACGGAGCCCATGAGCAGTTCTTC.

The J gene is TRBJ2-3, the V gene TRBV20-1, with TRBD1 as a possible D gene (6 bases). The V and J ends lost 5 bases and 4 bases respectively, with 28 bases between them. Germline CDR1 is DFQATT and CDR2 is SNEGSKA (reference sequence). CDR3 length: 18 amino acids. The CDR3 loop reads CSAAAVSAAGVFADTQYF. Written as DNA, the CDR3 is TGCAGTGCTGCAGCGGTTTCCGCGGCAGGGGTTTTTGCAGATACGCAGTATTTT.

This chain uses TRBV29-1 with TRBJ1-2, with TRBD1 matching over 9 bases. This CDR3 has 16 residues. Germline V gene data show CDR1 as SQVTM and CDR2 as ANQGSEA. Trimming cost V 1 base and J 3 bases; bases outside gene matches: 9. The CDR3, as DNA: TGCAGCGTTGAAGGTATTGGACAGGGGAACTACTATGGCTACACCTTC. Translated, it gives CSVEGIGQGNYYGYTF.

The V call is TRBV28, the J call TRBJ2-7, with 10 positions matching TRBD1. This CDR3 has 15 residues. The V gene's germline CDR1 is MDHEN and CDR2 SYDVKM. V lost 3 bases, J lost 7 bases, and 9 bases stayed unmatched. CDR3 loop: CASSFAPRTGGEQYF. CDR3 nucleotides: TGTGCCAGCAGTTTCGCCCCGAGGACAGGGGGGGAGCAGTACTTC.

This CDR3 reads CASSYSRQGAEAFF. The CDR3 region has the DNA TGTGCCAGCAGTTACTCGAGACAGGGGGCTGAAGCTTTCTTT. The V and J genes are TRBV6-2 or TRBV6-3 and TRBJ1-1; 9 nucleotides line up with TRBD1. Germline CDR1 MNHEY, CDR2 SVGEGT. The junction had 2 bases not matched to a gene; V was cut back by 0 bases and J by 6 bases. CDR3 length equals 14 residues.

V gene TRBV7-2 combines with J gene TRBJ2-1; D may be TRBD1 (5 bases). CDR1 is SGHTA and CDR2 is FQGNSA in the germline V gene. This CDR3 region has 15 residues. The V end was cut by 2 bases, the J end by 4 bases, with 12 bases between. CDR3 bases: TGTGCCAGCAGCTTACGGTCAGGGAAATACAATGAGCAGTTCTTC. Translated: CASSLRSGKYNEQFF.

This clonotype was counted between two and nine times. V and J are TRBV28 and TRBJ2-2; 10 bases are shared with TRBD1. The CDR3 extends over 16 amino acids. Germline assignment: CDR1 MDHEN and CDR2 SYDVKM. The ends lost 6 bases at V and 7 bases at J; junction bases unmatched: 11. CDR3 coding DNA: TGTGCCAGCAGCAAACGCACCGGGACAGGGGTCGGGGAGCTGTTTTTT. It specifies CASSKRTGTGVGELFF.

This clonotype has more than one count but fewer than ten. The genes are TRBV6-5 and TRBJ2-3; tentative D call: TRBD2 (5 bases). Trimming removed 2 bases at V and 0 bases at J, with 21 bases between. The germline V gene has CDR1 MNHEY and CDR2 SVGAGI. This CDR3 spans 19 amino acids. The DNA of the CDR3 is TGTGCCAGCAGTTACCTGACACCCCAAAGCGGAGCTAGCACAGATACGCAGTATTTT. Translation gives CASSYLTPQSGASTDTQYF.